Detailed here is one TCR beta chain. The CDR3 covers 15 residues. Looked up from germline, CDR1 is SGHNT and CDR2 is YYREEE (reference sequence). Trimming left V 4 bases short and J 0 bases short, with 14 bases between. These data belong to a study of shared clonotypes between healthy human individuals. Profiling relied on immunoSEQ multiplex PCR, and the TCRdb table lists in-frame clones only, not all of them. The sample includes around 500,000 clones, about 76% of them seen just once. The sequence came from a woman between 40 and 55 years old in good health. Some clones in this sample may be carry-over from other donors' samples. The J gene is TRBJ2-7, the V gene TRBV5-4; no clear D. Source material: PBMCs. The CDR3 here is CASSPPDRASYEQYF. The CDR3 DNA reads as TGTGCCAGCAGCCCACCGGACCGCGCCTCCTACGAGCAGTACTTC.